This T cell receptor (beta chain) derives from a study of T cells in Graves' hyperthyroidism and ophthalmopathy. The study, taken as a whole, reports: Ophthalmopathy was told apart from stable hyperthyroidism by a 13 V-J model.

Ophthalmopathy patients had Clinical Activity Score at least 3, NOSPECS grade at least 4, duration under 3 months. The CDR3 is 14 residues long. Trimming left V 2 bases short and J 12 bases short, with 20 bases between. Germline CDR1 and CDR2: MDHEN and SYDVKM. Researchers amplified the TCR beta CDR3 regions from RNA transcripts. First-round RT-PCR with HTBI primers amplified the TCR CDR3 region. TCRdb processed the multiplex PCR reads anew with MiXCR; each CDR3 protein has one entry. The repertoire holds about half a million distinct CDR3 sequences, approximately 25% seen once, with roughly 12% in the top ten. Regarding this clonotype: Its antigen is currently unknown.

The clonotype originates from a woman under 40 with Graves' ophthalmopathy. Specimen: blood. The rearrangement joins TRBV28 to TRBJ2-7; the D gene is possibly TRBD2 (6 bases). The DNA of the CDR3 is TGTGCCAGCAGTTTAAACATTGCGGGGCAGGAGGGGTACTTC. Its protein is CASSLNIAGQEGYF.